This T cell receptor (beta chain) was captured in a study of shared clonotypes between healthy human individuals. The authors ran the assay at deep level. Ten immunoSEQ deep assay plates were used to sequence the DNA of unsorted PBMCs. Generated by immunoSEQ multiplex PCR, the TCRdb table keeps only in-frame clones and is missing some. Of 450,000 to 500,000 clones detected, approximately 81% appear once; the ten largest clones hold roughly 13%. CDR3 size: 15 residues. The junction had 7 bases not matched to a gene; V was cut back by 5 bases and J by 10 bases. Germline loops: CDR1 ENHRY, CDR2 SYGVKD. This sequence was found in a woman aged 40-49 years in good health. Some clones in this sample may be carry-over from other donors' samples. Sequenced sample: PBMCs. This chain links TRBV10-3 with TRBJ2-1; 14 nucleotides agree with TRBD2. The CDR3 DNA follows: TGTGCCATCAGTAAGGGACTAGCGGGAGTTGAAGAGCAGTTCTTC. It yields the protein CAISKGLAGVEEQFF.